This T cell receptor beta chain stems from a study of blood T cell repertoires in COVID-19. Study overall: The study drew acute and convalescent COVID-19 samples from the United States, Italy and Spain.

Some clones are missing from TCRdb's copy, which holds only in-frame ones; the method was immunoSEQ multiplex PCR. The repertoire consists of fewer than 350,000 clones, with about 85% occurring once and the leading ten covering about 4%. The V gene's germline CDR1 is KGHDR and CDR2 SFDVKD. J gave up 3 bases and V 8 bases, and 10 bases lay outside the gene matches. The CDR3 sequence is 15 residues long. The rearrangement joins TRBV24-1 to TRBJ2-3, with 7 positions matching TRBD2. The TCR was taken from a woman aged 50 to 65 with active or convalescent COVID-19. The sequencing input was peripheral blood. CDR3 amino acids: CATKGGGRVTDTQYF. In DNA, the CDR3 is TGTGCCACCAAGGGAGGCGGGAGAGTAACAGATACGCAGTATTTT.